Listed here are 24 T cell receptor beta chains from one sample, sequenced in a study of early T cells in non-severe SARS-CoV-2 infection. MiXCR was run by TCRdb on the 5' RACE reads, yielding one entry per CDR3 protein. The sample holds some 76,000 distinct CDR3 sequences, roughly a sixth seen once. Sequencing used whole blood. These receptor sequences come from an adult who was a healthcare worker with PCR-confirmed SARS-CoV-2 infection or an uninfected control (not recorded which).

The chain combines TRBV11-2 with TRBJ2-2; no clear D gene. Trimming took 1 base from V and 0 from J, leaving 6 bases between them. The CDR3 has 15 residues. CDR1 and CDR2 from the germline V gene are SGHAT and FQNNGV. The CDR3 coding sequence is TGTGCCAGCAGCTTAGGAGCGCCGAACACCGGGGAGCTGTTTTTT. Protein product: CASSLGAPNTGELFF.

This clonotype was found a few times. This may arise from a read error, as a much more abundant clone is one base away. Written as DNA, the CDR3 is TGTGCCAGCAGCTTAAGAGATACGCAGTATTTT. It is translated as CASSLRDTQYF. The rearrangement uses TRBV7-8 and TRBJ2-3; no reliable D call. The germline V and J ends were trimmed by 2 bases and 5 bases, with 2 bases remaining between them. CDR3 size: 11 residues. The germline CDR1 and CDR2 sequences are SGHVS and FQNEAQ.

V and J are TRBV7-2 and TRBJ1-1, with D perhaps matching TRBD1 (6 bases). Trimming removed 5 bases at V and 6 bases at J, with 10 bases between. From germline, CDR1 is SGHTA and CDR2 FQGNSA. The CDR3 totals 12 residues. CDR3 sequence (DNA): TGTGCCAGCAGCACGGGACATCCTGAAGCTTTCTTT. Protein: CASSTGHPEAFF.

This clonotype showed up many times. This rearrangement joins TRBV3-1 to TRBJ2-7, with D tentatively TRBD1 (5 bases). The V and J ends lost 3 bases and 7 bases respectively, with 10 bases between them. Germline values: CDR1 LGHDT, CDR2 YNNKEL (reference sequence). The CDR3 is 12 residues long. CDR3 amino acids: CASSHPRGEQYF. The CDR3 region has the DNA TGTGCCAGCAGCCATCCAAGGGGAGAGCAGTACTTC.

This clonotype was counted ten times or more. The CDR3 DNA reads TGTGCCAGCTTCAGGCCCGGGGACACCATATATTTT. The encoded protein is CASFRPGDTIYF. The chain is built from TRBV12-3 or TRBV12-4 and TRBJ1-3, with D uncertain. Deletions cut 8 bases from V and 8 bases from J, with 13 bases between. The CDR3 totals 12 residues.

This clonotype has a handful of counts. The rearrangement uses TRBV12-3 or TRBV12-4 and TRBJ2-3, with TRBD2 matching over 7 bases. The CDR3 has 15 amino acids. J lost 5 bases, V lost 6 bases, and 11 bases had no gene match. The DNA of the CDR3 is TGTGCCAGCAGCCGTGCGGTGGGGGGGTTAGATACGCAGTATTTT. This translates into CASSRAVGGLDTQYF.

The V call is TRBV9, the J call TRBJ2-5, with 12 nucleotides matching TRBD2. The CDR3 is 16 residues long. Germline assignment: CDR1 SGDLS and CDR2 YYNGEE. J was trimmed by 5 bases and V by 2 bases; bases with no gene match: 7. The DNA of the CDR3 is TGTGCCAGCAGCGTTGGAGGACTAGCGGGGACGGAGACCCAGTACTTC. Residues: CASSVGGLAGTETQYF.

The rearrangement uses TRBV5-4 and TRBJ2-3; D is unclear. V lost 2 bases and J 2 bases, leaving 12 bases between the germline ends. CDR1 and CDR2 (germline): SGHNT, YYREEE (reference sequence). The CDR3 spans 15 residues. CDR3 in amino acids: CASSLSRLPTDTQYF. CDR3 nucleotides: TGTGCCAGCAGCTTATCGAGACTTCCCACAGATACGCAGTATTTT.

The sample holds a few counts of this clonotype. This chain links TRBV7-9 with TRBJ2-2; TRBD1 matches 10 bases. Germline V lookup: CDR1 SEHNR, CDR2 FQNEAQ (reference sequence). This CDR3 comprises 16 residues. V shed 3 bases and J 4 bases; nucleotides not matched to a gene: 5. The CDR3 here is CASSLPTGGGTGELFF. The CDR3 region has the DNA TGTGCCAGCAGCTTGCCGACAGGGGGCGGCACCGGGGAGCTGTTTTTT.

Only a few counts were recorded for this clonotype. This chain joins TRBV6-6 and TRBJ1-2; D is perhaps TRBD1 (5 bases). With 8 bases removed from V and 7 bases from J, the gap between germline ends came to 17 bases. Germline loops: CDR1 MNHNY, CDR2 SVGAGI (reference sequence). There are 13 residues in the CDR3. The CDR3 protein is CASEATGVVGYTF. The CDR3, as DNA: TGTGCCAGCGAAGCAACGGGGGTAGTTGGCTACACCTTC.

This chain uses TRBV30 with TRBJ2-7; no clear D gene. V was trimmed by 5 bases and J by 4 bases, leaving 15 bases between them. Looked up from germline, CDR1 is GTSNPN and CDR2 is SVGIG (reference sequence). The CDR3 runs to 13 residues. As DNA, the CDR3 is TGTGCCTGGGCACTCAAGGGTTTGTACGAGCAGTACTTC. Protein: CAWALKGLYEQYF. Together with reference TRBV30 and TRBJ2-7, the CDR3 gives the full variable domain: SQTIHQWPATLVQPVGSPLSLECTVEGTSNPNLYWYRQAAGRGLQLLFYSVGIGQISSEVPQNLSASRPQDRQFILSSKKLLLSDSGFYLCAWALKGLYEQYFGPGTRLTVT.

The rearrangement uses TRBV6-2 or TRBV6-3 and TRBJ1-2; the match to TRBD1 covers 8 bases. The germline gives CDR1 MNHEY, CDR2 SVGEGT. The CDR3 length is 14 residues. V was pared by 2 bases and J by 5 bases, with 4 bases of the junction left unmatched. CDR3 in amino acids: CASSYGRGLYGYTF. The DNA of the CDR3 is TGTGCCAGCAGTTACGGCAGGGGGCTTTATGGCTACACCTTC.

DNA of the CDR3: TGTGCCAGCAGCTCGTCAGGGATTTACGAGCAGTACTTC. Its translation: CASSSSGIYEQYF. The rearrangement joins TRBV7-2 to TRBJ2-7; D possibly corresponds to TRBD1 (5 bases). CDR1 SGHTA and CDR2 FQGNSA come from the germline V gene. The CDR3 extends over 13 amino acids. Trimming pared 4 bases from V and 4 bases from J, leaving 11 bases between.

V is TRBV27 and J is TRBJ1-6; the D gene is possibly TRBD1 (5 bases). Trimming stripped 2 bases from V and 10 bases from J, with 18 bases between. The germline V gene encodes CDR1 MNHEY and CDR2 SMNVEV (reference sequence). The CDR3 extends over 16 amino acids. CDR3 amino acids: CASSLRSSGLNSPLHF. In nucleotides, the CDR3 is TGTGCCAGCAGTTTAAGAAGTTCAGGGCTCAACTCACCCCTCCACTTT.

The chain is built from TRBV9 and TRBJ1-6; possibly TRBD1 for D (6 bases). The CDR3 length is 15 residues. V was cut by 0 bases and J by 12 bases, with 16 bases left in between. Germline CDR1 SGDLS, CDR2 YYNGEE. The CDR3 nucleotides are TGTGCCAGCAGCGTAGATCGCACAGGGCCCCTACCCCTCCACTTT. It translates to CASSVDRTGPLPLHF.

The rearrangement links TRBV5-1 to TRBJ2-1, with 10 bases lining up with TRBD2. Trimming took 4 bases from V and 6 from J; bases not matched to a gene: 1. This CDR3 region has 13 residues. Germline assignment: CDR1 SGHRS and CDR2 YFSETQ. The CDR3 here is CASSRLAGNEQFF. CDR3 sequence (DNA): TGCGCCAGCAGCAGACTAGCGGGCAATGAGCAGTTCTTC.

This clonotype appeared many times. The V and J genes are TRBV4-2 and TRBJ2-7, with D tentatively TRBD2 (5 bases). Germline CDR1 reads LGHNA; CDR2 reads YNFKEQ. The V end was cut by 3 bases, the J end by 1 base, with 7 bases between. The CDR3 is 13 amino acids. DNA for the CDR3: TGTGCCAGCAGCCAGCTAGCTTCCTACGAGCAGTACTTC. This codes for CASSQLASYEQYF.

This clonotype was observed a few times. V and J are TRBV2 and TRBJ2-3; 8 bases are a match to TRBD2. The CDR3 consists of 15 residues. Germline V gives CDR1 SNHLY, CDR2 FYNNEI. V gave up 6 bases and J gave up 6 bases; unmatched junction bases: 11. The CDR3 sequence: CASSSAGARGDTQYF. For the CDR3, the DNA is TGTGCCAGCAGCTCAGCGGGGGCCCGGGGCGATACGCAGTATTTT. Full variable domain (missing parts from reference TRBV2 and TRBJ2-3): EPEVTQTPSHQVTQMGQEVILRCVPISNHLYFYWYRQILGQKVEFLVSFYNNEISEKSEIFDDQFSVERPDGSNFTLKIRSTKLEDSAMYFCASSSAGARGDTQYFGPGTRLTVL.

This chain connects TRBV3-1 to TRBJ1-1; D is uncertain. The CDR3 consists of 14 residues. Trimming removed 1 base from V and 4 bases from J, with 10 bases in between. Germline CDR1 and CDR2: LGHDT and YNNKEL (reference sequence). CDR3 region: CASSQGNRGTEAFF. In DNA form, the CDR3 reads TGTGCCAGCAGCCAAGGGAATAGAGGCACTGAAGCTTTCTTT.

The CDR3 region has the DNA TGTGCCAGCAGTTTTCAGGCCAATTCACCCCTCCACTTT. Its translation: CASSFQANSPLHF. This chain joins TRBV27 and TRBJ1-6; the D is unclear. The germline V gene has CDR1 MNHEY and CDR2 SMNVEV (reference sequence). The germline V and J ends were trimmed by 3 bases and 7 bases, with 7 bases remaining between them. CDR3 length: 13 amino acids.

Here the CDR3 reads CASSSGLAGGVYQETQYF. The CDR3 DNA follows: TGTGCCAGCAGCTCGGGACTAGCGGGGGGTGTGTACCAAGAGACCCAGTACTTC. V usage is TRBV5-4 and J usage is TRBJ2-5, with 15 nucleotides matching TRBD2. CDR3 size: 18 residues. The J segment lost 0 bases and the V segment lost 3 bases, leaving 6 bases of the junction unmatched. Germline CDR1 is SGHNT and CDR2 is YYREEE (reference sequence). Full variable domain (rest looked up from reference TRBV5-4 and TRBJ2-5): ETGVTQSPTHLIKTRGQQVTLRCSSQSGHNTVSWYQQALGQGPQFIFQYYREEENGRGNFPPRFSGLQFPNYSSELNVNALELDDSALYLCASSSGLAGGVYQETQYFGPGTRLLVL.

The genes are TRBV20-1 and TRBJ2-7; TRBD2 agrees at 8 bases. The CDR3 spans 15 residues. Per the germline V gene, CDR1 is DFQATT and CDR2 is SNEGSKA (reference sequence). V shed 3 bases, J shed 0 bases, and the junction held 7 bases outside the gene matches. CDR3 in amino acids: CSASGLAGPSYEQYF. The CDR3 coding sequence is TGCAGTGCTAGTGGGCTAGCGGGCCCCTCCTACGAGCAGTACTTC.

This clonotype has more than one count but fewer than ten. V is TRBV24-1 and J is TRBJ2-5; possible D gene TRBD1, 5 bases. Germline V gives CDR1 KGHDR, CDR2 SFDVKD. V was pared by 5 bases and J by 4 bases, with 13 bases between. The length of the CDR3 is 14 residues. The CDR3 reads CATSVPGAGETQYF. The CDR3 coding sequence is TGTGCCACCAGTGTTCCTGGGGCAGGAGAGACCCAGTACTTC.

This clonotype has more than one count but fewer than ten. V and J are TRBV7-2 and TRBJ2-3, with 7 bases fitting TRBD2. Germline lookup yields CDR1 SGHTA and CDR2 FQGNSA. J was trimmed by 1 base and V by 5 bases; bases with no gene match: 6. The CDR3 is 15 residues long. The chain's CDR3 is CASSTSGMGTDTQYF. CDR3 in DNA: TGTGCCAGCAGCACGAGCGGGATGGGCACAGATACGCAGTATTTT.